What follows are 21 T cell receptor beta chains derived from one specimen sequenced in a study of blood T cells in healthy people across ages. Combining a sample-barcoded 5' primer with a J-beta primer mix, a second PCR ran for about 7 to 12 cycles. A single record per CDR3 protein comes from TCRdb applying MiXCR to the 5' RACE reads. This sample has 780,000 or so distinct CDR3 sequences; about 55% occur once, and the top ten carry 41%. Sequenced material: blood. The source of these receptors is an older man in good health.

The chain recombines TRBV3-1 with TRBJ2-1; 12 nucleotides agree with TRBD2. V shed 4 bases, J shed 0 bases, and the junction held 4 bases outside the gene matches. There are 17 residues in the CDR3. From germline, CDR1 is LGHDT and CDR2 YNNKEL (reference sequence). The CDR3 bases are TGTGCCAGCAGCCCAGGACTAGCGGGACGCTCCTACAATGAGCAGTTCTTC. It specifies CASSPGLAGRSYNEQFF.

This chain connects TRBV28 to TRBJ2-3, with D unresolved. This CDR3 has 17 amino acids. V lost 2 bases, J lost 0 bases, and 15 bases lay in between. Germline V CDR1 and CDR2: MDHEN, SYDVKM. Written as DNA, the CDR3 is TGTGCCAGCAGTTTAGCAGAAACGGGCAGGAGCACAGATACGCAGTATTTT. Residues: CASSLAETGRSTDTQYF.

V gene TRBV5-5 combines with J gene TRBJ1-2; no clear D gene. The germline V gene has CDR1 SGHKS and CDR2 YYEKEE (reference sequence). CDR3 length equals 13 residues. V was trimmed by 0 bases and J by 4 bases, leaving 7 bases between them. The DNA for the CDR3 is TGTGCCAGCAGCTTGGGCAGGCCCTATGGCTACACCTTC. Translation gives CASSLGRPYGYTF.

The chain links TRBV5-1 to TRBJ1-1; 10 bases are a match to TRBD1. The germline CDR1 and CDR2 sequences are SGHRS and YFSETQ. This CDR3 is 18 amino acids long. Trimming at V came to 0 bases and at J to 3 bases, leaving 11 bases not matched to a gene. The CDR3 region has the DNA TGCGCCAGCAGCTTGGTACTGCAGGACAGGGGGGGGGACACTGAAGCTTTCTTT. It is translated as CASSLVLQDRGGDTEAFF.

This rearrangement joins TRBV27 to TRBJ1-1; perhaps TRBD1 as D (5 bases). The CDR3 contains 14 residues. Germline CDR1 is MNHEY and CDR2 is SMNVEV (reference sequence). Trimming pared 5 bases from V and 5 bases from J, leaving 15 bases between. The CDR3 protein is CASSRMGLGTEAFF. CDR3 coding DNA: TGTGCCAGCAGTAGGATGGGGCTGGGTACTGAAGCTTTCTTT.

In its sample, this clonotype was seen a few times. J is TRBJ1-2 and V is TRBV2; weak D call: TRBD1 (5 bases). CDR1 and CDR2 (germline): SNHLY, FYNNEI. The length of the CDR3 is 12 residues. Here the CDR3 reads CAIGTANYGYTF. For the CDR3, the DNA is TGTGCTATCGGGACGGCTAACTATGGCTACACCTTC.

The chain has TRBV20-1 and TRBJ2-4, with 10 bases lining up with TRBD2. Judging by the DNA end, TRBJ2-7 fits better; the J call may be wrong. Germline V CDR1 and CDR2: DFQATT, SNEGSKA (reference sequence). The CDR3 consists of 16 residues. As DNA, the CDR3 is TGCAGTGCTAGAGGCGGCCTAGCGGGAGAAGCGTACGAGCAGTACTTC. Its translation is CSARGGLAGEAYEQYF.

The chain combines TRBV12-3 or TRBV12-4 with TRBJ2-7; D tentatively reads TRBD1 or TRBD2 (6 bases each). V was pared by 5 bases and J by 4 bases, with 21 bases between. The CDR3 has 16 amino acids. The CDR3: CASSPGGGQRRYEQYF. The CDR3 nucleotides read TGTGCCAGCAGTCCCGGGGGAGGACAGCGTCGGTACGAGCAGTACTTC.

The chain employs TRBV7-9 and TRBJ2-4, with 8 bases identical to TRBD1. Near its end, the DNA agrees better with TRBJ2-7, so the J call may be wrong. The CDR3 extends over 17 amino acids. From germline, CDR1 is SEHNR and CDR2 FQNEAQ (reference sequence). This CDR3 is CASSLSHLWDRSYEQYF. CDR3 nucleotide sequence: TGTGCCAGCAGCTTGTCCCATCTGTGGGACAGGAGCTACGAGCAGTACTTC.

V usage is TRBV7-9 and J usage is TRBJ2-7; D may match TRBD1 or TRBD2 (6 bases each). The CDR3 length is 13 residues. Trimming left V 5 bases short and J 3 bases short, with 11 bases between. Germline CDR1 SEHNR, CDR2 FQNEAQ (reference sequence). The CDR3 nucleotides read TGTGCCAGCAGCAGGGGGGTGGACTACGAGCAGTACTTC. This encodes CASSRGVDYEQYF.

J is TRBJ2-7 and V is TRBV7-2; D may be TRBD2 (6 bases). The CDR3 is 13 amino acids. In germline, CDR1 is SGHTA, CDR2 FQGNSA. V lost 4 bases to trimming and J lost 6 bases, with 13 bases between them. The CDR3 sequence: CASSSTSRLEQYF. In DNA, the CDR3 is TGTGCCAGCAGCTCGACTAGTAGACTCGAGCAGTACTTC.

The genes are TRBV5-1 and TRBJ2-1; TRBD2 matches 10 bases. The CDR3 has 17 amino acids. The germline CDR1 and CDR2 sequences are SGHRS and YFSETQ. V was pared by 4 bases and J by 1 base, with 8 bases of the junction left unmatched. CDR3 protein: CASSPRTSGVSYNEQFF. The DNA of the CDR3 is TGCGCCAGCAGCCCCCGGACTAGCGGTGTGTCCTACAATGAGCAGTTCTTC.

Only a few counts were recorded for this clonotype. The rearrangement uses TRBV4-3 and TRBJ2-5; 7 bases map to TRBD1. The germline V gene encodes CDR1 LGHNA and CDR2 YSLEER. Trimming cost V 3 bases and J 7 bases; bases outside gene matches: 8. The CDR3 is 14 residues long. In nucleotides, the CDR3 is TGCGCCAGCAGCCATGTTACAGGGGCCGGGACCCAGTACTTC. It codes for CASSHVTGAGTQYF.

This chain uses TRBV5-8 with TRBJ1-2; no reliable D call. The germline V gene encodes CDR1 SGHTS and CDR2 YDEGEE. This CDR3 comprises 14 residues. V lost 7 bases and J lost 4, with 17 bases in between. CDR3: CASVRRALSYGYTF. The CDR3 region has the DNA TGTGCCAGCGTGAGGAGAGCCCTTTCCTATGGCTACACCTTC.

This chain uses TRBV12-3 or TRBV12-4 with TRBJ2-1, with 12 positions matching TRBD2. Losses at the gene ends were 4 bases for V and 8 bases for J; bases not matched to a gene: 3. This CDR3 comprises 14 residues. The DNA of the CDR3 is TGTGCCAGCAGTTGGACTAGCGGGATCGATGAGCAGTTCTTC. Translated: CASSWTSGIDEQFF.

This clonotype appeared a single time. The chain couples TRBV6-5 to TRBJ2-1; 9 bases fit TRBD1. J lost 3 bases, V lost 6 bases, and 9 bases had no gene match. Germline CDR1 is MNHEY and CDR2 is SVGAGI. This CDR3 comprises 16 residues. The CDR3 loop reads CASRSGRGQGYNEQFF. The CDR3 bases are TGTGCCAGCAGATCCGGGCGGGGACAGGGCTACAATGAGCAGTTCTTC.

This chain links TRBV7-2 with TRBJ1-1; D may be TRBD1 (6 bases). CDR3 size: 17 residues. Germline V gene sequence: CDR1 SGHTA, CDR2 FQGNSA. The V end lost 1 base, the J end lost 1 base, and 16 bases lay between the germline ends. Here the CDR3 DNA reads TGTGCCAGCAGCTTAGGAGTGGGCAGGGGACCGAACACTGAAGCTTTCTTT. It specifies CASSLGVGRGPNTEAFF.

J is TRBJ2-5 and V is TRBV7-2; 13 bases align to TRBD2. Trimming took 0 bases from V and 4 from J; bases not matched to a gene: 2. This CDR3 is built from 16 residues. Germline CDR1 reads SGHTA; CDR2 reads FQGNSA. CDR3 loop: CASSLAGTSGTETQYF. CDR3 nucleotides: TGTGCCAGCAGCTTAGCCGGGACTAGCGGGACAGAGACCCAGTACTTC. Full variable domain (outside the CDR3, taken from reference TRBV7-2 and TRBJ2-5): GAGVSQSPSNKVTEKGKDVELRCDPISGHTALYWYRQSLGQGLEFLIYFQGNSAPDKSGLPSDRFSAERTGGSVSTLTIQRTQQEDSAVYLCASSLAGTSGTETQYFGPGTRLLVL.

The rearrangement joins TRBV7-3 to TRBJ1-1, with a tentative D call TRBD1 (5 bases). There are 15 residues in the CDR3. V lost 0 bases and J lost 4, with 12 bases in between. Germline assignment: CDR1 SGHTA and CDR2 FQGTGA. Here the CDR3 reads CASSLTGGGVTEAFF. The CDR3 DNA reads as TGTGCCAGCAGCTTAACCGGGGGTGGGGTCACTGAAGCTTTCTTT.

V and J are TRBV28 and TRBJ2-4; D could derive from TRBD1 or TRBD2 (5 bases each). CDR3 length: 13 amino acids. Trimming shortened V by 8 bases and J by 13 bases, and 21 bases separated the two germline ends. Germline loops: CDR1 MDHEN, CDR2 SYDVKM. CDR3 sequence: CASHGTPRWEQYF. The CDR3 coding sequence is TGTGCCAGCCACGGGACCCCACGTTGGGAGCAGTACTTC.

The rearrangement links TRBV18 to TRBJ1-1, with D perhaps matching TRBD1 (6 bases). CDR1 KGHSH and CDR2 LQKENI come from the germline V gene. The CDR3 contains 15 residues. Trimming left V 10 bases short and J 0 bases short, with 18 bases between. CDR3 coding DNA: TGTGCCACCCTTCCGGACAGATCCATGAACACTGAAGCTTTCTTT. Amino acids: CATLPDRSMNTEAFF.